This T cell receptor (beta chain) was recovered during a study of blood T cell repertoires in COVID-19. Repertoires were generated with immunoSEQ multiplex PCR, while TCRdb's copy carries only in-frame clones and drops some. Counted here are roughly 30,000 clones, roughly 90% occurring once; the ten biggest clones make up over 3.5%. The CDR3 sequence is 15 residues long. Germline CDR1 and CDR2: MGHRA and YSYEKL. Trimming removed 0 bases at V and 6 bases at J, with 15 bases between. This chain joins TRBV4-1 and TRBJ2-7; D perhaps matches TRBD2 (7 bases). What was sequenced was peripheral blood. The clonotype comes from a human donor in a cohort sampled during active COVID-19. CDR3 in DNA: TGCGCCAGCAGCCAAGAGGAGGGGGGGTCTCGCGAGCAGTACTTC. Encoded protein: CASSQEEGGSREQYF.